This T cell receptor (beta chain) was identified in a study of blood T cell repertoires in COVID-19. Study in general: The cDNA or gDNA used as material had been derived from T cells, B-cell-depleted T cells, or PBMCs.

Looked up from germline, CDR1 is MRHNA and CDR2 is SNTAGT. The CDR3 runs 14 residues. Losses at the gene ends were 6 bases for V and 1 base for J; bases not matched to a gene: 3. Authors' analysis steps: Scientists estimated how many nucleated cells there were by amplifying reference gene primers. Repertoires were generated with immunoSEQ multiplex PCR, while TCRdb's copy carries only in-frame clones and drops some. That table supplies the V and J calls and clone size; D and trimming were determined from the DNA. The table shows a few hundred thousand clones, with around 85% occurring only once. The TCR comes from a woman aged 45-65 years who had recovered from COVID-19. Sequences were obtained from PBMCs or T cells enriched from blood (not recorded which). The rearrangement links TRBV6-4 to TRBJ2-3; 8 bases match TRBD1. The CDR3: CASSLTGGTDTQYF. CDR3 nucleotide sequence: TGTGCCAGCAGCCTGACAGGGGGCACAGATACGCAGTATTTT.